These 10 T cell receptor beta chains were sequenced from one sample in a study of T-cell reconstitution after alpha-beta-depleted transplantation in children (dated by TCRdb to the mid-2010s). Libraries came from PCR. Sequencing took place on an Illumina HiSeq 2500. TCR library preparation used molecular barcoding, with unique molecular identifiers applied to normalize quantification of the TCRbeta repertoire. In-frame beta chains were kept once TCRdb had trimmed the public reads at Q25 with fastp and called clones with MiXCR. Here each entry gathers all rows of one CDR3 protein and keeps the most common genes and DNA. The sample contains around 370,000 distinct CDR3 sequences, over 9% of them found a single time. Jointly, the top ten make up approximately 2.3% of the sample. The material sequenced was PBMCs from the stem cell graft donor, taken from the stem cell graft. The receptor source for this set is a human donor who donated a stem cell graft to a child with acute lymphoblastic leukemia.

This clonotype was observed a handful of times. This chain uses TRBV7-6 with TRBJ2-2; 14 bases match TRBD2. This CDR3 spans 17 amino acids. Germline assignment: CDR1 SGHVS and CDR2 FNYEAQ. V shed 5 bases, J shed 7 bases, and the junction held 9 bases outside the gene matches. CDR3 in DNA: TGTGCCAGCAGCCTCACCGGGACTAGCGGGAGAAGCGGGGAGCTGTTTTTT. As protein: CASSLTGTSGRSGELFF.

The rearrangement joins TRBV11-1 to TRBJ2-1; no definite D call. CDR3 length equals 15 residues. The germline V gene encodes CDR1 SGHAT and CDR2 FQDESV (reference sequence). Trimming shortened V by 0 bases and J by 8 bases, and 14 bases separated the two germline ends. The DNA for the CDR3 is TGTGCCAGCAGCTTAGCGCTTTCTACCCAGCATGAGCAGTTCTTC. This translates into CASSLALSTQHEQFF.

This clonotype came up a few times. The chain employs TRBV6-2 or TRBV6-3 and TRBJ2-5, with TRBD2 as a possible D gene (5 bases). Trimming stripped 4 bases from V and 5 bases from J, with 11 bases between. The CDR3 length is 13 residues. Per the germline V gene, CDR1 is MNHEY and CDR2 is SVGEGT. This chain's CDR3 is CASSSTRRETQYF. The CDR3 region has the DNA TGTGCCAGCAGTTCCACTAGGCGGGAGACCCAGTACTTC.

The chain links TRBV20-1 to TRBJ2-1; TRBD2 matches at 13 bases. V trimming: 5 bases; J trimming: 5 bases; junction bases outside the gene matches: 6. The CDR3 is 15 amino acids. Germline V CDR1 and CDR2: DFQATT, SNEGSKA (reference sequence). CDR3 sequence: CSAAGTSGMDNEQFF. The CDR3 nucleotides read TGCAGTGCTGCCGGGACTAGCGGGATGGACAATGAGCAGTTCTTC.

The rearrangement joins TRBV3-1 to TRBJ2-7; D might be TRBD2 (5 bases). In germline, CDR1 is LGHDT, CDR2 YNNKEL (reference sequence). The CDR3 has 15 amino acids. Trimming stripped 4 bases from V and 3 bases from J, with 16 bases between. DNA of the CDR3: TGTGCCAGCAGCCTTGCCCCGGGAACTCGCTACGAGCAGTACTTC. Amino acid sequence: CASSLAPGTRYEQYF.

The V and J genes are TRBV7-2 and TRBJ2-5; either TRBD1 or TRBD2 may supply D (6 bases each). This CDR3 is built from 15 residues. Germline CDR1 is SGHTA and CDR2 is FQGNSA. V lost 5 bases, J lost 2 bases, and 15 bases lay in between. Here the CDR3 reads CASSPQGGQQETQYF. DNA of the CDR3: TGTGCCAGCAGCCCACAAGGGGGGCAGCAAGAGACCCAGTACTTC.

This clonotype turned up a few times. For the CDR3, the DNA is TGTGCCAGCAGCTTCCCGGGACAGCTTGAGGAAAAACTGTTTTTT. Translating gives CASSFPGQLEEKLFF. V gene TRBV7-9 combines with J gene TRBJ1-4; TRBD1 aligns across 7 bases. This CDR3 is 15 amino acids long. Germline V gene lookup returns CDR1 SEHNR and CDR2 FQNEAQ (reference sequence). With V trimmed by 3 bases and J by 8 bases, 9 bases remained unmatched.

This clonotype was observed a handful of times. The chain recombines TRBV20-1 with TRBJ2-4; 10 bases match TRBD2. The CDR3 spans 16 residues. With 5 bases clipped from V and 0 bases from J, the junction kept 7 bases outside the gene matches. Germline CDR1 DFQATT, CDR2 SNEGSKA (reference sequence). CDR3 residues: CSASSGSLLAKNIQYF. DNA of the CDR3: TGCAGTGCTTCTAGCGGGAGCCTCCTAGCCAAAAACATTCAGTACTTC.

The table lists this clonotype with a few counts. The chain links TRBV5-1 to TRBJ2-2, with D unclear. CDR3 length: 13 amino acids. From germline, CDR1 is SGHRS and CDR2 YFSETQ. Trimming cost V 4 bases and J 4 bases, with 8 bases left between them. The CDR3: CASSLKSTGELFF. CDR3 nucleotides: TGCGCCAGCAGCCTCAAAAGCACCGGGGAGCTGTTTTTT. The full variable domain, rest sourced from reference TRBV5-1 and TRBJ2-2, is KAGVTQTPRYLIKTRGQQVTLSCSPISGHRSVSWYQQTPGQGLQFLFEYFSETQRNKGNFPGRFSGRQFSNSRSEMNVSTLELGDSALYLCASSLKSTGELFFGEGSRLTVL.

J is TRBJ2-3 and V is TRBV29-1; 8 bases are shared with TRBD1. Germline V gives CDR1 SQVTM, CDR2 ANQGSEA. Losses at the gene ends were 6 bases for V and 4 bases for J; bases not matched to a gene: 9. The CDR3 totals 14 residues. The chain's CDR3 is CSVTTGGWSDTQYF. The CDR3 nucleotides are TGCAGCGTCACAACAGGGGGATGGTCAGATACGCAGTATTTT.